Listed below are T cell receptor beta chains from one sample, sequenced in a study of shared clonotypes between healthy human individuals. Data came from immunoSEQ multiplex PCR; TCRdb stores just in-frame clones and leaves some out. The repertoire holds hundreds of thousands of clones, with about 96% as singletons. Sequencing input: naive CD8+ T cells sorted from blood. These receptors were taken from a man in his thirties or forties in good health. The CDR3 runs from the conserved cysteine through the conserved F or W. The order of the fields is clone size, J gene, D gene, V gene, CDR3 protein, CDR3 DNA. D genes are given only for firm matches. Expanded clones are given a class, and other clones once, few, many or no size at all.

NA	TRBJ2-1	TRBD2	TRBV2	CASSGRLAVYNEQFF	TGTGCCAGCAGTGGGCGCCTAGCGGTCTACAATGAGCAGTTCTTC
NA	TRBJ2-2	NA	TRBV11-3	CASSFGGELFF	TGTGCCAGCAGCTTCGGCGGGGAGCTGTTTTTT
NA	TRBJ2-2	NA	TRBV27	CASSFQSRGELFF	TGTGCCAGCAGTTTCCAGAGTCGGGGGGAGCTGTTTTTT
NA	TRBJ2-1	NA	TRBV4-1	CASSQDLGGNEQFF	TGCGCCAGCAGCCAAGACTTGGGGGGCAATGAGCAGTTCTTC
NA	TRBJ1-2	TRBD1	TRBV14	CASSQPGTGIYGYTF	TGTGCCAGCAGCCAACCCGGGACAGGGATATATGGCTACACCTTC
NA	TRBJ2-2	NA	TRBV29-1	CSVSQSGTETGELFF	TGCAGCGTTTCGCAATCCGGGACGGAGACCGGGGAGCTGTTTTTT
NA	TRBJ1-1	NA	TRBV19	CASSLSLNTEAFF	TGTGCCAGTAGCCTATCCTTGAACACTGAAGCTTTCTTT
NA	TRBJ2-5	TRBD2	TRBV29-1	CSVEGWREGAQETQYF	TGCAGCGTTGAAGGGTGGAGGGAGGGCGCCCAAGAGACCCAGTACTTC
NA	TRBJ2-7	NA	TRBV15	CATSPRPQLAYEQYF	TGTGCCACCAGCCCCCGTCCCCAACTCGCCTACGAGCAGTACTTC
NA	TRBJ2-3	NA	TRBV7-9	CASSEQNTQYF	TGTGCCAGCAGCGAACAAAATACGCAGTATTTT
NA	TRBJ1-4	NA	TRBV28	CASRPPDSPKDEKLFF	TGTGCCAGCAGACCACCCGACAGTCCGAAGGATGAAAAACTGTTTTTT
NA	TRBJ2-7	NA	TRBV27	CASSLSRDYAYEQYF	TGTGCCAGCAGTTTATCTAGGGATTACGCCTACGAGCAGTACTTC
NA	TRBJ2-7	TRBD1	TRBV14	CASSQADRHREQYF	TGTGCCAGCAGCCAAGCGGACAGGCACCGCGAGCAGTACTTC
NA	TRBJ2-7	TRBD1	TRBV19	CASSRDSYEQYF	TGTGCCAGTAGTAGGGACAGTTACGAGCAGTACTTC
NA	TRBJ2-1	TRBD2	TRBV5-4	CASSRVGRVDEQFF	TGTGCCAGCAGCCGGGTCGGGAGGGTCGATGAGCAGTTCTTC
once	TRBJ2-2	NA	TRBV13	CASSLTLAGVGELFF	TGTGCCAGCAGCTTAACACTAGCCGGGGTCGGGGAGCTGTTTTTT
NA	TRBJ2-1	TRBD2	TRBV10-3	CAISEKREDYNEQFF	TGTGCCATCAGTGAAAAGCGGGAGGACTACAATGAGCAGTTCTTC
NA	TRBJ1-1	NA	TRBV11-2	CASSLHSRSPAPEAFF	TGTGCCAGCAGCTTACATAGCCGGTCGCCGGCCCCGGAGGCTTTCTTT
NA	TRBJ2-7	NA	TRBV5-1	CASSWEDPYEQYF	TGCGCCAGCAGCTGGGAAGACCCTTACGAGCAGTACTTC
NA	TRBJ1-5	NA	TRBV15	CATSPMGGGNQPQHF	TGTGCCACCAGCCCTATGGGGGGAGGGAATCAGCCCCAGCATTTT
once	TRBJ2-7	TRBD2	TRBV5-6	CASSFSSGSGLYEQYF	TGTGCCAGCAGCTTCTCTAGCGGGAGTGGCCTTTACGAGCAGTACTTC
once	TRBJ2-2	NA	TRBV10-3	CAIRAENTGELFF	TGTGCCATCAGGGCCGAAAACACCGGGGAGCTGTTTTTT
NA	TRBJ2-1	NA	TRBV12-5	CASGLVLSGGYNEQFF	TGTGCTAGTGGTTTGGTACTCAGCGGAGGCTACAATGAGCAGTTCTTC
NA	TRBJ2-2	TRBD2	TRBV5-1	CASSLYLADNTGELFF	TGCGCCAGCAGCTTGTATCTAGCGGATAACACCGGGGAGCTGTTTTTT
NA	TRBJ2-3	NA	TRBV4-3	CASSQGIARFLATSTDTQYF	TGCGCCAGCAGCCAAGGTATCGCTAGGTTTCTGGCTACAAGCACAGATACGCAGTATTTT
once	TRBJ1-5	TRBD1	TRBV7-9	CASSEGTGKQPQHF	TGTGCCAGCAGCGAAGGGACAGGGAAACAGCCCCAGCATTTT
NA	TRBJ1-1	NA	TRBV30	CAWGTGTEGEAFF	TGTGCCTGGGGGACTGGAACGGAGGGTGAAGCTTTCTTT
NA	TRBJ1-5	NA	TRBV5-8	CASSFAGGSWSLQPQHF	TGTGCCAGCAGCTTTGCAGGAGGCTCGTGGAGTCTTCAGCCCCAGCATTTT
NA	TRBJ2-5	TRBD2	TRBV28	CASSGRGRQETQYF	TGTGCCAGCAGCGGGCGGGGGAGGCAAGAGACCCAGTACTTC
NA	TRBJ1-3	NA	TRBV4-1	CASSQESSGNTIYF	TGCGCCAGCAGCCAAGAAAGCTCTGGAAACACCATATATTTT
once	TRBJ2-7	NA	TRBV6-6	CASQQEFSYEQYF	TGTGCCAGTCAACAGGAATTCTCCTACGAGCAGTACTTC
NA	TRBJ2-5	TRBD1	TRBV5-1	CASSRSGGQQETQYF	TGCGCCAGCAGCAGGAGTGGGGGACAGCAAGAGACCCAGTACTTC
NA	TRBJ2-6	TRBD2	TRBV2	CASKGSGDSGANVLTF	TGTGCCAGCAAAGGTAGCGGGGACTCTGGGGCCAACGTCCTGACTTTC